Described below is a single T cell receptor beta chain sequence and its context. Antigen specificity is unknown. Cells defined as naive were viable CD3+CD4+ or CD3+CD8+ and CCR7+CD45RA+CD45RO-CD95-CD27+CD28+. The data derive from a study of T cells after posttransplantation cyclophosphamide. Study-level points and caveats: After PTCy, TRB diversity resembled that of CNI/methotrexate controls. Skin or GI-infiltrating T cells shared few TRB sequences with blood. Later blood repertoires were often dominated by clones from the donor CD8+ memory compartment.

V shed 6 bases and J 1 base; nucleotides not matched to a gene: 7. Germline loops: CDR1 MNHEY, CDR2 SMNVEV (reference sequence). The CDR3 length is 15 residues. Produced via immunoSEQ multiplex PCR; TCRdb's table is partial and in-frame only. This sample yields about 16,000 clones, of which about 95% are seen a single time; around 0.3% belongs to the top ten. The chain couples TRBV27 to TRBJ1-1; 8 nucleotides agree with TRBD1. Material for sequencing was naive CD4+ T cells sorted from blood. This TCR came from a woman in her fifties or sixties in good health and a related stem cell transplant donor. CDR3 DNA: TGTGCCAGCAGCTCAGGGGGCCCCCCGAACACTGAAGCTTTCTTT. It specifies CASSSGGPPNTEAFF.